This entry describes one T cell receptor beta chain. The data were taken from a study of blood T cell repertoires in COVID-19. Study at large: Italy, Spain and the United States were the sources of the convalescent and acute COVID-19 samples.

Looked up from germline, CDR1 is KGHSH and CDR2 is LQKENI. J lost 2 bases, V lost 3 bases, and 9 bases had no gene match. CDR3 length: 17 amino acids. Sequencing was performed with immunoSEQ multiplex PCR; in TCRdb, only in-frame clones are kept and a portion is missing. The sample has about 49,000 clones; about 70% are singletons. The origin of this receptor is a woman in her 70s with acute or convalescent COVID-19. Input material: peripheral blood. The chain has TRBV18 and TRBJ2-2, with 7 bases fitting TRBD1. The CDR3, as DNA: TGTGCCAGCTCACCTTCCACCGGGACAGCCAACACCGGGGAGCTGTTTTTT. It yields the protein CASSPSTGTANTGELFF. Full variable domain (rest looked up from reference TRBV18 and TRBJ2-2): NAGVMQNPRHLVRRRGQEARLRCSPMKGHSHVYWYRQLPEEGLKFMVYLQKENIIDESGMPKERFSAEFPKEGPSILRIQQVVRGDSAAYFCASSPSTGTANTGELFFGEGSRLTVL.